A selection of T cell receptor beta chains follows, all from one sample in a study of T cells in Graves' hyperthyroidism and ophthalmopathy. MiXCR, applied by TCRdb to the multiplex PCR reads, yields one record per CDR3 protein. Of hundreds of thousands of distinct CDR3 sequences listed, 18% were seen once; the top ten hold 16%. Sample: blood. Receptors were obtained from a woman between 50 and 59 years old with Graves' hyperthyroidism that later progressed to Graves' ophthalmopathy. Each CDR3 is given with its conserved first and last residue. A D gene is named only where the DNA matches it firmly. A clone size is listed for some rows: how often the clone was seen (once, few, many), or a class if it is expanded.

clone size: .
D gene: .
J gene: TRBJ1-2
V gene: TRBV19
CDR3 protein: CASSKLGSIYGYTF
CDR3 DNA: TGTGCCAGTAGTAAACTCGGTTCTATATATGGCTACACCTTC

clone size: many
D gene: TRBD2
J gene: TRBJ2-5
V gene: TRBV20-1
CDR3 protein: CSARVAGTSEETQYF
CDR3 DNA: TGCAGTGCTAGAGTCGCCGGGACTAGCGAAGAGACCCAGTACTTC

clone size: many
D gene: .
J gene: TRBJ2-7
V gene: TRBV20-1
CDR3 protein: CSASVLRTYEQYF
CDR3 DNA: TGCAGTGCTAGTGTTCTCAGGACCTACGAGCAGTACTTC

clone size: many
D gene: .
J gene: TRBJ1-1
V gene: TRBV30
CDR3 protein: CAWTPGATEAFF
CDR3 DNA: TGTGCCTGGACCCCAGGGGCCACTGAAGCTTTCTTT

clone size: .
D gene: .
J gene: TRBJ2-4
V gene: TRBV11-2
CDR3 protein: CASTDRRGSSLDIQYF
CDR3 DNA: TGTGCCAGCACCGATAGGAGGGGCTCCTCCCTAGACATTCAGTACTTC

clone size: few
D gene: TRBD1
J gene: TRBJ2-2
V gene: TRBV5-5
CDR3 protein: CASSLRTGSGELFF
CDR3 DNA: TGTGCCAGCAGCTTGAGGACAGGTTCCGGGGAGCTGTTTTTT

clone size: once
D gene: .
J gene: TRBJ2-1
V gene: TRBV7-2
CDR3 protein: CASSWGWSNEQFF
CDR3 DNA: TGTGCCAGCAGCTGGGGGTGGTCTAATGAGCAGTTCTTC

clone size: .
D gene: TRBD2
J gene: TRBJ2-5
V gene: TRBV4-2
CDR3 protein: CASSRWTSGGSQETQYF
CDR3 DNA: TGTGCCAGCAGCCGATGGACTAGCGGGGGGAGCCAAGAGACCCAGTACTTC

clone size: many
D gene: .
J gene: TRBJ2-7
V gene: TRBV12-3/TRBV12-4
CDR3 protein: CASSFGGLYEQYF
CDR3 DNA: TGTGCCAGCAGTTTTGGGGGGCTCTACGAGCAGTACTTC

clone size: few
D gene: .
J gene: TRBJ2-5
V gene: TRBV29-1
CDR3 protein: CSGAGVGETQYF
CDR3 DNA: TGCAGCGGAGCAGGGGTAGGGGAGACCCAGTACTTC

clone size: .
D gene: .
J gene: TRBJ1-2
V gene: TRBV4-1
CDR3 protein: CASSQDLVNNYGYTF
CDR3 DNA: TGCGCCAGCAGCCAAGACCTCGTTAATAACTATGGCTACACCTTC

clone size: many
D gene: .
J gene: TRBJ2-3
V gene: TRBV12-3/TRBV12-4
CDR3 protein: CASSLNFVPALRTDTQYF
CDR3 DNA: TGTGCCAGCAGTTTGAATTTCGTCCCAGCCCTCCGCACAGATACGCAGTATTTT

clone size: .
D gene: .
J gene: TRBJ2-1
V gene: TRBV3-1
CDR3 protein: CASSQDWATLKQFF
CDR3 DNA: TGTGCCAGCAGCCAAGATTGGGCCACCCTGAAGCAGTTCTTC

clone size: .
D gene: .
J gene: TRBJ2-7
V gene: TRBV4-1
CDR3 protein: CASSQGQIIYEQYF
CDR3 DNA: TGCGCCAGCAGCCAAGGACAGATCATCTACGAGCAGTACTTC

clone size: .
D gene: .
J gene: TRBJ1-1
V gene: TRBV14
CDR3 protein: CASSQKSGSYTEAFF
CDR3 DNA: TGTGCCAGCAGCCAAAAATCCGGGAGCTACACTGAAGCTTTCTTT

clone size: .
D gene: TRBD1
J gene: TRBJ2-7
V gene: TRBV3-1
CDR3 protein: CASSQGAGGLYEQYF
CDR3 DNA: TGTGCCAGCAGCCAAGGGGCAGGGGGTTTATACGAGCAGTACTTC

clone size: few
D gene: TRBD1
J gene: TRBJ2-1
V gene: TRBV6-6
CDR3 protein: CASSYGTGALYNEQFF
CDR3 DNA: TGTGCCAGCAGTTACGGGACAGGGGCCCTATACAATGAGCAGTTCTTC

clone size: .
D gene: .
J gene: TRBJ1-2
V gene: TRBV2
CDR3 protein: CASSEPYTF
CDR3 DNA: TGTGCCAGCAGTGAACCCTACACCTTC

clone size: few
D gene: .
J gene: TRBJ1-1
V gene: TRBV20-1
CDR3 protein: CSARDDMNTEAFF
CDR3 DNA: TGCAGTGCCAGGGACGACATGAACACTGAAGCTTTCTTT

clone size: many
D gene: .
J gene: TRBJ2-2
V gene: TRBV30
CDR3 protein: CAWRTPGPRRSGLFF
CDR3 DNA: TGTGCCTGGAGAACGCCCGGGCCCCGGCGTTCAGGGCTGTTTTTT